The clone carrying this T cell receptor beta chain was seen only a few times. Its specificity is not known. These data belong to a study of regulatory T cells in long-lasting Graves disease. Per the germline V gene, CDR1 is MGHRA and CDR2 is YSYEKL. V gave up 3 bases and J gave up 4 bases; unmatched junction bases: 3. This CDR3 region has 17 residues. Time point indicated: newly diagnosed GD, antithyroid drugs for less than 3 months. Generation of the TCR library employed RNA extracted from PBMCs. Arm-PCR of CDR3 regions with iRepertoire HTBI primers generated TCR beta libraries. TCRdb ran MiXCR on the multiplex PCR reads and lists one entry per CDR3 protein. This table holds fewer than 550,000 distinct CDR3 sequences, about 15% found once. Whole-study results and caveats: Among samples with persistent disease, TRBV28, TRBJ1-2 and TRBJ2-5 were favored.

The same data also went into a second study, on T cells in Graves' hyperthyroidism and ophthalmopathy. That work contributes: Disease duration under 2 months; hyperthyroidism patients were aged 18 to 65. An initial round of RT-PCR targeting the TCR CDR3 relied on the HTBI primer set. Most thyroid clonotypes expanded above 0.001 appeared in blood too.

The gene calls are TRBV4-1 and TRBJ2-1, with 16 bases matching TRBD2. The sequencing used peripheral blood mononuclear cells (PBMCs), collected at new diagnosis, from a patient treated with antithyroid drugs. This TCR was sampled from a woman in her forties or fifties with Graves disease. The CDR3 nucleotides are TGCGCCAGCAGCCATCCGGGACTAGCGGGGGGGTACAATGAGCAGTTCTTC. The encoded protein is CASSHPGLAGGYNEQFF.